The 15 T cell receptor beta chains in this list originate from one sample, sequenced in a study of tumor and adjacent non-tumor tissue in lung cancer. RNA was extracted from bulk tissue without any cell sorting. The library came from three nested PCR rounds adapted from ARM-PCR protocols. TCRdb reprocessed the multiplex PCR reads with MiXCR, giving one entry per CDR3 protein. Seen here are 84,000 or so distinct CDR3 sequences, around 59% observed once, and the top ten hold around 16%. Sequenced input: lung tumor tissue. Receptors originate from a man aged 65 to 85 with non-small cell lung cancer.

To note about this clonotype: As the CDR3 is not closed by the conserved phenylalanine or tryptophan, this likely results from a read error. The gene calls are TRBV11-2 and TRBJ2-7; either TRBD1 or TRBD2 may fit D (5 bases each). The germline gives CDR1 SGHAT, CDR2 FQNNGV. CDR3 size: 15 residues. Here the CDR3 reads CAGSLSGPDSYEQYL. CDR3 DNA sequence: TGTGCCGGCAGCCTCTCGGGGCCAGATTCCTACGAGCAGTACTTA.

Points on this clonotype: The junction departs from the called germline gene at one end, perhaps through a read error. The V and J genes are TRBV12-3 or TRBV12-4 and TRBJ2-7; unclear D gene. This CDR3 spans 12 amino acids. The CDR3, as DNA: TGTACCAGCAGTCCGACACCCTACGAGCAGTACTTC. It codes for CTSSPTPYEQYF.

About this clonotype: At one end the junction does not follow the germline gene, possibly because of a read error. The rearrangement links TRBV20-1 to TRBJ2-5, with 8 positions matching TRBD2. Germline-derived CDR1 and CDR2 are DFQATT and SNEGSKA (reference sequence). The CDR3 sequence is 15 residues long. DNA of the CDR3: TGCAGTGCTAGAATTCTAGCGGGCAAACAAGAGAGCCAGTACTTC. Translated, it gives CSARILAGKQESQYF.

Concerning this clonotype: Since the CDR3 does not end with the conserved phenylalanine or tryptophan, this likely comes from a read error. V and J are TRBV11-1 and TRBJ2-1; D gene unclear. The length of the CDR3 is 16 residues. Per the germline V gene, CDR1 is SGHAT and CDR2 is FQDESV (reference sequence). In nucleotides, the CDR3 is TGTGCCACCAGCTTAGTTACCGCCCGCTCCTACAATGAGCAGTTCCTC. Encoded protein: CATSLVTARSYNEQFL.

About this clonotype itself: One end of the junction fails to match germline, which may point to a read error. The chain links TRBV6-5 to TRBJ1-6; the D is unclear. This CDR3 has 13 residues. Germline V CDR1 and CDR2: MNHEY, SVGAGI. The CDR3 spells CASCYLGNSPLHF. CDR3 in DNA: TGTGCCAGCTGTTACCTGGGTAATTCACCCCTCCACTTT.

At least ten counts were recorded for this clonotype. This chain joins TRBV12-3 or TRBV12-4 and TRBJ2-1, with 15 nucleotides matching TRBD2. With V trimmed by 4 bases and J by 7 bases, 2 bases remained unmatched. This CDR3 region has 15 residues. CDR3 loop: CASSSGLAGGNEQFF. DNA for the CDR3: TGTGCCAGCAGTTCGGGACTAGCGGGAGGAAATGAGCAGTTCTTC.

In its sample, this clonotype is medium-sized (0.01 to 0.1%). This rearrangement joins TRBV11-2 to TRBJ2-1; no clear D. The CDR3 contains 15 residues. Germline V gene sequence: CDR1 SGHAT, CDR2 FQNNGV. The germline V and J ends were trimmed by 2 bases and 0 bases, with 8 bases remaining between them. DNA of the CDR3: TGTGCCAGCAGCTTAATGGGTGGCTCCTACAATGAGCAGTTCTTC. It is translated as CASSLMGGSYNEQFF.

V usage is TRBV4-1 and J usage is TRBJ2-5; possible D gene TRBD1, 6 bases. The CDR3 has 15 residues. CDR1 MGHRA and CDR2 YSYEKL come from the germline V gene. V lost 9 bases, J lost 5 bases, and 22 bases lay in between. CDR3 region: CARNQVISRGETQYF. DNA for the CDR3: TGCGCCAGAAACCAAGTGATCAGCAGGGGTGAGACCCAGTACTTC.

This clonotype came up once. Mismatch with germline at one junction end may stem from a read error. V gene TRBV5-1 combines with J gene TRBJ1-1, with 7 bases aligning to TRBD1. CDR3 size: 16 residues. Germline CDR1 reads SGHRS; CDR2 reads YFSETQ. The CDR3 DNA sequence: TGCACCAGCAGACGCGGACAGGACAAAATGGTCACTGAAGCTTTCTTT. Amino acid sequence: CTSRRGQDKMVTEAFF. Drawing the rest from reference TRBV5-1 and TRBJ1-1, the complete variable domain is KAGVTQTPRYLIKTRGQQVTLSCSPISGHRSVSWYQQTPGQGLQFLFEYFSETQRNKGNFPGRFSGRQFSNSRSEMNVSTLELGDSALYLCTSRRGQDKMVTEAFFGQGTRLTVV.

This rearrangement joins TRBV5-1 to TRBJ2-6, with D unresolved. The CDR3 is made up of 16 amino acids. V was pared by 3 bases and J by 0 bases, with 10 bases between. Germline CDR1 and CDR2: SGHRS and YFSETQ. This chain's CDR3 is CASSSHINSGANVLTF. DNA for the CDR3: TGCGCCAGCAGCTCCCACATTAACTCTGGGGCCAACGTCCTGACTTTC.

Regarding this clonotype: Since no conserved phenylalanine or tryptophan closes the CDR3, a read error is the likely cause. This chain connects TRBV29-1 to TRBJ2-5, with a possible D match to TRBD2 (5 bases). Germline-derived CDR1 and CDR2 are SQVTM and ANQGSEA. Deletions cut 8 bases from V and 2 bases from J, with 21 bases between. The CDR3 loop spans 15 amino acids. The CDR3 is CSTKEDGRAQETQYL. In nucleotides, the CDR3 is TGCAGCACCAAGGAGGACGGTAGAGCACAAGAGACCCAGTACTTG.

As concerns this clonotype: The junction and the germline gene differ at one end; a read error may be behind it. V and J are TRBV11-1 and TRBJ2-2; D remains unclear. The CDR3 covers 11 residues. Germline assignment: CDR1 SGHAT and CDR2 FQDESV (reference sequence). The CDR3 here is CAGSLHEEPFF. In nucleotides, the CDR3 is TGTGCCGGCAGCTTACATGAGGAGCCGTTTTTT.

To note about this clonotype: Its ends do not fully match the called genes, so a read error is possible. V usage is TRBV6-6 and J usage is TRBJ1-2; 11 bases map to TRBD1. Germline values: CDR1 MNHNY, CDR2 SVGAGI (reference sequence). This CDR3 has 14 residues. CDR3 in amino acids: CVSVGQGANYGYTF. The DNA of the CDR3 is TGTGTCAGCGTCGGACAGGGGGCTAACTATGGTTACACCTTC.

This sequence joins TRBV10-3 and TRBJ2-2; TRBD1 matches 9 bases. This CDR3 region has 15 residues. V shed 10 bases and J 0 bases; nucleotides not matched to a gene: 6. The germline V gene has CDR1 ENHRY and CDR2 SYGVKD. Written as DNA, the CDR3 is TGTGCCACCAGAACAGGGGGCGCGAACACCGGGGAGCTGTTTTTT. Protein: CATRTGGANTGELFF.

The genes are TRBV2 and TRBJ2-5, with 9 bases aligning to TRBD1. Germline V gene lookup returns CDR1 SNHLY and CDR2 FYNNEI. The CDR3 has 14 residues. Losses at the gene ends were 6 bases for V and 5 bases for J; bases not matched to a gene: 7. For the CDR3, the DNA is TGTGCCAGCAGCAACACGGGGACAGGGGAGACCCAGTACTTC. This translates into CASSNTGTGETQYF. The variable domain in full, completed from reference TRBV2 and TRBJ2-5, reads EPEVTQTPSHQVTQMGQEVILRCVPISNHLYFYWYRQILGQKVEFLVSFYNNEISEKSEIFDDQFSVERPDGSNFTLKIRSTKLEDSAMYFCASSNTGTGETQYFGPGTRLLVL.